This TCR beta chain was sequenced for a study of OX40 agonist ivuxolimab in advanced cancers. The study, taken as a whole, reports: CD4+ and CD8+ blood T cells expanded clonally by week 6 at 0.1 to 3.0 mg/kg. Those patients achieving a partial response at 0.1-3.0 mg/kg showed among the lowest clonal expansion.

A word on this clone: Antigen: not known.

Losses at the gene ends were 4 bases for V and 1 base for J; bases not matched to a gene: 1. In germline, CDR1 is MNHNS, CDR2 SASEGT. The CDR3 extends over 14 amino acids. Measured with immunoSEQ multiplex PCR; TCRdb has only the in-frame clones, and not every one. The sample includes some 86,000 clones, around 92% of them seen just once. The specimen comprised CD4+ or CD8+ T cells sorted from blood, sampled in a trial of the OX40 agonist ivuxolimab. The chain links TRBV6-1 to TRBJ2-3, with TRBD2 matching 8 bases. The sequence derives from an adult with an advanced solid tumor such as melanoma, head and neck, liver or kidney cancer. In nucleotides, the CDR3 is TGTGCCAGCAGTGTCGGGGGGGGCACAGATACGCAGTATTTT. Its translation is CASSVGGGTDTQYF.